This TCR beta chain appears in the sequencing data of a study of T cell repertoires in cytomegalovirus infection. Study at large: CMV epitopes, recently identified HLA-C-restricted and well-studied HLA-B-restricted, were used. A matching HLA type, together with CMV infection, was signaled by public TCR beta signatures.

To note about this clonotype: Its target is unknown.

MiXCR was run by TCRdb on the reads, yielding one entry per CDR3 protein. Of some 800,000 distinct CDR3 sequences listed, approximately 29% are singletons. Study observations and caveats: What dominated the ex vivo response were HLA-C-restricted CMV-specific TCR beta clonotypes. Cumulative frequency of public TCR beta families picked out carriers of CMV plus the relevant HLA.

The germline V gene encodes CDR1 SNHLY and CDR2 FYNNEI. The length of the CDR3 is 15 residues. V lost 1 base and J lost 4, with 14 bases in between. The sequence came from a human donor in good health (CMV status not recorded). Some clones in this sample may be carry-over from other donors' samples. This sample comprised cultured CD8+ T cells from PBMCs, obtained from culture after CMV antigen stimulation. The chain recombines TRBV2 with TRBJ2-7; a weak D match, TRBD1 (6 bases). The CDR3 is CASSEEIGQPYEQYF. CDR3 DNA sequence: TGTGCCAGCAGTGAAGAAATTGGACAGCCGTACGAGCAGTACTTC.